These T cell receptor beta chains were read from a single sample in a study of shared clonotypes between healthy human individuals. Sequencing was performed with immunoSEQ multiplex PCR; in TCRdb, only in-frame clones are kept and a portion is missing. The sample holds 2,500,000 or so clones, 85% to 95% seen once. Sequenced material: naive CD4+ T cells from PBMCs. The receptors come from a man between 18 and 29 years old in good health. Some clones in this sample may be carry-over from other donors' samples. Both conserved end residues are part of each CDR3. The order of the fields is D gene, V gene, CDR3 length, clone size, J gene, CDR3 DNA, CDR3 protein. D genes are given only for firm matches. Rows give clone size only sometimes, using once, few, many, or a class for an expanded clone.

D gene: TRBD2
V gene: TRBV30
CDR3 length: 16
clone size: NA
J gene: TRBJ2-5
CDR3 DNA: TGTGCCTGGAGCTTCACCGGCGGGAGGGTGGGAGAGACCCAGTACTTC
CDR3 protein: CAWSFTGGRVGETQYF

D gene: NA
V gene: TRBV6-1
CDR3 length: 13
clone size: NA
J gene: TRBJ2-7
CDR3 DNA: TGTGCCAGCAATCGACCGGGAGCCTACGAGCAGTACTTC
CDR3 protein: CASNRPGAYEQYF

D gene: TRBD2
V gene: TRBV19
CDR3 length: 17
clone size: once
J gene: TRBJ2-3
CDR3 DNA: TGTGCCAGTAGTATTCCCCCGGGACTAGCGGGCACAGATACGCAGTATTTT
CDR3 protein: CASSIPPGLAGTDTQYF

D gene: NA
V gene: TRBV18
CDR3 length: 15
clone size: NA
J gene: TRBJ2-5
CDR3 DNA: TGTGCCAGCTCACCGGTGTTTGGAGGGGAGGAGACCCAGTACTTC
CDR3 protein: CASSPVFGGEETQYF

D gene: NA
V gene: TRBV5-4
CDR3 length: 14
clone size: NA
J gene: TRBJ2-6
CDR3 DNA: TGTGCCAGCAGCAATAACTCTGGGGCCAACGTCCTGACTTTC
CDR3 protein: CASSNNSGANVLTF

D gene: NA
V gene: TRBV19
CDR3 length: 11
clone size: NA
J gene: TRBJ1-2
CDR3 DNA: TGTGCCAGTACCGCGGGGGGAGGCTACACCTTC
CDR3 protein: CASTAGGGYTF

D gene: TRBD1
V gene: TRBV30
CDR3 length: 15
clone size: once
J gene: TRBJ2-7
CDR3 DNA: TGTGCCTGGAGTGGCCCGGGACAGGGGCATTACGAGCAGTACTTC
CDR3 protein: CAWSGPGQGHYEQYF

D gene: TRBD1
V gene: TRBV7-3
CDR3 length: 19
clone size: NA
J gene: TRBJ2-7
CDR3 DNA: TGTGCCAGCAGCTCCAGCCTCCATCAGTCGACAGGGATATCCTACGAGCAGTACTTC
CDR3 protein: CASSSSLHQSTGISYEQYF

D gene: NA
V gene: TRBV7-6
CDR3 length: 13
clone size: once
J gene: TRBJ2-7
CDR3 DNA: TGTGCCAGCAGCACGAACCCGAACTACGAGCAGTACTTC
CDR3 protein: CASSTNPNYEQYF

D gene: NA
V gene: TRBV4-3
CDR3 length: 17
clone size: NA
J gene: TRBJ2-1
CDR3 DNA: TGCGCCAGCAGCCAGGGATTTTTGTCGAATTCCTACAATGAGCAGTTCTTC
CDR3 protein: CASSQGFLSNSYNEQFF

D gene: TRBD2
V gene: TRBV5-1
CDR3 length: 14
clone size: NA
J gene: TRBJ2-1
CDR3 DNA: TGCGCCAGCAGCTTTGGGGGGGACCTCAATGAGCAGTTCTTC
CDR3 protein: CASSFGGDLNEQFF

D gene: NA
V gene: TRBV7-9
CDR3 length: 15
clone size: NA
J gene: TRBJ2-3
CDR3 DNA: TGTGCCAGCGGGTTGTGGGACGACTCGACAGATACGCAGTATTTT
CDR3 protein: CASGLWDDSTDTQYF

D gene: NA
V gene: TRBV5-1
CDR3 length: 13
clone size: NA
J gene: TRBJ2-3
CDR3 DNA: TGCGCCAGCAGTTATCTGGACACAGATACGCAGTATTTT
CDR3 protein: CASSYLDTDTQYF

D gene: NA
V gene: TRBV6-6
CDR3 length: 13
clone size: few
J gene: TRBJ1-1
CDR3 DNA: TGTGCCAGCAGTTACAGGGGTGAGACTGAAGCTTTCTTT
CDR3 protein: CASSYRGETEAFF

D gene: NA
V gene: TRBV30
CDR3 length: 13
clone size: NA
J gene: TRBJ2-1
CDR3 DNA: TGTGCCTGGGCAGGGGAATCCTACAATGAGCAGTTCTTC
CDR3 protein: CAWAGESYNEQFF

D gene: TRBD1
V gene: TRBV28
CDR3 length: 12
clone size: NA
J gene: TRBJ2-5
CDR3 DNA: TGTGCCAGTGGGGACAGGGAAGAGACCCAGTACTTC
CDR3 protein: CASGDREETQYF

D gene: NA
V gene: TRBV30
CDR3 length: 18
clone size: NA
J gene: TRBJ1-3
CDR3 DNA: TGTGCCTGGAGTTCCGCCCGGACAGCCAAGAGCTCTGGAAACACCATATATTTT
CDR3 protein: CAWSSARTAKSSGNTIYF

D gene: NA
V gene: TRBV19
CDR3 length: 17
clone size: NA
J gene: TRBJ1-5
CDR3 DNA: TGTGCCAGTGCGGACTCTGGGTTTCGGGGTAGCAATCAGCCCCAGCATTTT
CDR3 protein: CASADSGFRGSNQPQHF

D gene: TRBD1
V gene: TRBV15
CDR3 length: 16
clone size: NA
J gene: TRBJ1-1
CDR3 DNA: TGTGCCACCAGCAGAGAACTGACAGGGGCGAACACTGAAGCTTTCTTT
CDR3 protein: CATSRELTGANTEAFF

D gene: TRBD1
V gene: TRBV19
CDR3 length: 14
clone size: once
J gene: TRBJ2-7
CDR3 DNA: TGTGCCAGTAGTAAAGGGGGCGACCTCCCCGAGCAGTACTTC
CDR3 protein: CASSKGGDLPEQYF

D gene: NA
V gene: TRBV11-3
CDR3 length: 14
clone size: NA
J gene: TRBJ2-3
CDR3 DNA: TGTGCCAGCAGCCTGGGGGGACTGATAGATACGCAGTATTTT
CDR3 protein: CASSLGGLIDTQYF

D gene: NA
V gene: TRBV9
CDR3 length: 13
clone size: once
J gene: TRBJ2-3
CDR3 DNA: TGTGCCAGCAGCGTAGGCGGCACAGATACGCAGTATTTT
CDR3 protein: CASSVGGTDTQYF

D gene: TRBD1
V gene: TRBV19
CDR3 length: 15
clone size: NA
J gene: TRBJ2-7
CDR3 DNA: TGTGCCAGTAGCCCAATAGGACAGGACGCCTACGAGCAGTACTTC
CDR3 protein: CASSPIGQDAYEQYF

D gene: NA
V gene: TRBV30
CDR3 length: 12
clone size: NA
J gene: TRBJ1-2
CDR3 DNA: TGTGCCTGGGCTCCAGGGATCTATGGCTACACCTTC
CDR3 protein: CAWAPGIYGYTF

D gene: NA
V gene: TRBV30
CDR3 length: 14
clone size: NA
J gene: TRBJ2-3
CDR3 DNA: TGTGCCTGGAGTGTGATTGTGGGCACAGATACGCAGTATTTT
CDR3 protein: CAWSVIVGTDTQYF

D gene: TRBD1
V gene: TRBV28
CDR3 length: 14
clone size: NA
J gene: TRBJ1-2
CDR3 DNA: TGTGCCAGCAGTCCCCTCAGGGGGGGCGGCGGCTACACCTTC
CDR3 protein: CASSPLRGGGGYTF

D gene: NA
V gene: TRBV2
CDR3 length: 14
clone size: few
J gene: TRBJ2-7
CDR3 DNA: TGTGCCAGCAGTGAACTGGACAACACCTACGAGCAGTACTTC
CDR3 protein: CASSELDNTYEQYF

D gene: NA
V gene: TRBV6-5
CDR3 length: 14
clone size: NA
J gene: TRBJ2-7
CDR3 DNA: TGTGCCAGCAGTTACTCTACAGGGCTCTACGAGCAGTACTTC
CDR3 protein: CASSYSTGLYEQYF

D gene: TRBD2
V gene: TRBV27
CDR3 length: 16
clone size: once
J gene: TRBJ2-1
CDR3 DNA: TGTGCCAGCAGTTCTGGCCCCATGCGGGAGACCCGGGAGCAGTTCTTC
CDR3 protein: CASSSGPMRETREQFF

D gene: NA
V gene: TRBV6-5
CDR3 length: 11
clone size: NA
J gene: TRBJ1-2
CDR3 DNA: NA
CDR3 protein: CASGFGRGSTF

D gene: NA
V gene: TRBV9
CDR3 length: 14
clone size: NA
J gene: TRBJ2-1
CDR3 DNA: TGTGCCAGCAGCCGAATTACTATTAACAATGAGCAGTTCTTC
CDR3 protein: CASSRITINNEQFF

D gene: NA
V gene: TRBV7-6
CDR3 length: 13
clone size: NA
J gene: TRBJ1-5
CDR3 DNA: TGTGCCAGCAGCTTAGATACGTCTCAGCCCCAGCATTTT
CDR3 protein: CASSLDTSQPQHF

D gene: NA
V gene: TRBV5-6
CDR3 length: 14
clone size: few
J gene: TRBJ2-2
CDR3 DNA: TGTGCCAGCAGCTTGATATGGACCACCGGGGAGCTGTTTTTT
CDR3 protein: CASSLIWTTGELFF

D gene: NA
V gene: TRBV2
CDR3 length: 15
clone size: NA
J gene: TRBJ2-1
CDR3 DNA: TGTGCCAGCAGTGAAGCCCCGCGAGGGGGTGGTGAGCAGTTCTTC
CDR3 protein: CASSEAPRGGGEQFF

D gene: NA
V gene: TRBV5-1
CDR3 length: 16
clone size: NA
J gene: TRBJ2-1
CDR3 DNA: TGCGCCAGCAGCTTGGCTGTAGGGGCCGAAACAGATGAGCAGTTCTTC
CDR3 protein: CASSLAVGAETDEQFF

D gene: NA
V gene: TRBV28
CDR3 length: 15
clone size: NA
J gene: TRBJ2-4
CDR3 DNA: TGTGCCAGCAGCCAAGGGGGTTGGGCCAAAAACATTCAGTACTTC
CDR3 protein: CASSQGGWAKNIQYF

D gene: NA
V gene: TRBV28
CDR3 length: 17
clone size: NA
J gene: TRBJ1-2
CDR3 DNA: TGTGCCAGCAGCCTAAACCGCCTGGGACACCGAACGGGCGGCTACACCTTC
CDR3 protein: CASSLNRLGHRTGGYTF

D gene: NA
V gene: TRBV2
CDR3 length: 13
clone size: NA
J gene: TRBJ1-1
CDR3 DNA: TGTGCCGTATCTGGACAGATGAACACTGAAGCTTTCTTT
CDR3 protein: CAVSGQMNTEAFF

D gene: TRBD1
V gene: TRBV13
CDR3 length: 15
clone size: NA
J gene: TRBJ1-5
CDR3 DNA: TGTGCCAGCAGCTCCTCACAGGGGGCCGGTCAGCCCCAGCATTTT
CDR3 protein: CASSSSQGAGQPQHF

D gene: TRBD2
V gene: TRBV19
CDR3 length: 16
clone size: NA
J gene: TRBJ2-5
CDR3 DNA: TGTGCCAGTAACCCGACGGGTAGCGGGAGTGGAGAGACCCAGTACTTC
CDR3 protein: CASNPTGSGSGETQYF

D gene: NA
V gene: TRBV28
CDR3 length: 16
clone size: once
J gene: TRBJ2-6
CDR3 DNA: TGTGCCAGCAGTTTTAGGGGGGCTTCTGGGGCCAACGTCCTGACTTTC
CDR3 protein: CASSFRGASGANVLTF